This T cell receptor beta chain came from a study of cytomegalovirus exposure and HLA in healthy donors. Study-level findings and limits: Analysis performed later showed TCR beta chains linked to HLA being more clonally expanded than equally common others. Three chains linked to CMV were shown in vitro to be specific for CMV antigens. In a later analysis, productive TCRs from donors in an Asian-associated ancestry cluster reportedly carried fewer N-insertions than the cohort mean.

As regards this clone: What it binds is unknown.

V lost 0 bases and J 5 bases, leaving 11 bases between the germline ends. The germline V gene has CDR1 SGHKS and CDR2 YYEKEE (reference sequence). The CDR3 sequence is 14 residues long. Amplification used 60 Vbeta primers and 13 Jbeta primers. TCRdb keeps only in-frame clones here, not all; method: immunoSEQ multiplex PCR. In the table there are 150,000 to 200,000 clones, more than 85% of which are singletons. In nominal health when sampled, donors likely had unrecorded immune exposures nonetheless. The TCR was taken from a girl in the first two years of life in good health and CMV-seronegative. The chain couples TRBV5-5 to TRBJ1-2; D possibly corresponds to TRBD1 (6 bases). The sequenced material came from PBMCs. CDR3 DNA: TGTGCCAGCAGCTTGGCCCAGGGGTCTTATGGCTACACCTTC. The encoded protein is CASSLAQGSYGYTF.